Included here is one T cell receptor beta chain sequence, with context. As yet, its antigen is unknown. Trimming pared 9 bases from V and 3 bases from J, leaving 12 bases between. CDR1 and CDR2 from the germline V gene are MRHNA and SNTAGT. There are 12 residues in the CDR3. The data were taken from a study of cytomegalovirus exposure and HLA in healthy donors. General study findings and limits: In vitro data verified a few CMV-associated chains as specific for CMV antigens. Most TCR sequences were rare, but some public TCRs occurred in many donors. The TCR clusters that emerged in the first cohort tended, a later analysis found, to co-occur in the 110 or so validation repertoires.

The assay was immunoSEQ multiplex PCR, and TCRdb's table has in-frame clones only and misses some. The profile covers roughly 120,000 clones, with more than 70% appearing a single time and around 1.9% taken by the ten largest. Sequencing used PBMCs. The sequence derives from a woman in her thirties in good health and CMV-seronegative. The V gene is TRBV6-4, the J gene TRBJ2-7; no clear D gene. The CDR3 reads CARERRNYEQYF. The CDR3 coding sequence is TGTGCCAGGGAGAGGAGAAACTACGAGCAGTACTTC.